Sequencing of this T cell receptor beta chain was carried out in a study of CXCR3-negative and CXCR3-positive naive CD8 T cells. Germline assignment: CDR1 SQVTM and CDR2 ANQGSEA. CDR3 size: 13 residues. Its frequency marks this clonotype as medium-sized (0.01 to 0.1%). cDNA libraries for TRB were generated by 5' RACE incorporating UMI labels. For each CDR3 protein, TCRdb gives one entry from its re-call of the 5' RACE reads, without DNA. Its table lists just under 9,000 distinct CDR3 sequences. The sequencing input was naive CXCR3- CD8+ T cells from blood. Subset of the sample: CD45RO-CCR7+CD27+CD95- naive CD8+ T cells lacking CXCR3 (TNR3-). V gene TRBV29-1 combines with J gene TRBJ1-2; TCRdb reports TRBD1, a call that lacks DNA to check it against. The sequence derives from a human donor in good health. Some clones in this sample may be carry-over from other donors' samples. The CDR3 loop is CSAMTDENYGYTF.